Presented here are 15 T cell receptor beta chains from one specimen sequenced in a study of T cell responses to AZD1222 COVID-19 vaccine. This table comes from immunoSEQ multiplex PCR, and its TCRdb copy is limited to in-frame clones, with some not included. The sample lists approximately 150,000 clones, about 92% occurring once. Source: peripheral blood, taken on day 0 of AZD1222 vaccination. These receptors originate from an adult in good health.

Here the CDR3 DNA reads TGTGCCAGCAGCAAGGAAGCCGGGACTGAAGCTTTCTTT. Translated, it gives CASSKEAGTEAFF. The chain employs TRBV7-9 and TRBJ1-1; D is unclear. The germline CDR1 and CDR2 sequences are SEHNR and FQNEAQ (reference sequence). This CDR3 is 13 amino acids long. Trimming left V 5 bases short and J 5 bases short, with 12 bases between.

The rearrangement links TRBV6-6 to TRBJ1-2, with 9 bases lining up with TRBD1. The CDR3 is 13 residues long. Unmatched junction bases numbered 6, after V lost 6 bases and J lost 7 bases. CDR1 is MNHNY, CDR2 SVGAGI, per germline (reference sequence). The CDR3 reads CASRETGGGGYTF. The DNA of the CDR3 is TGTGCCAGCAGAGAAACAGGGGGCGGTGGCTACACCTTC.

The V gene is TRBV29-1, the J gene TRBJ1-2; 7 bases are shared with TRBD1. Trimming took 5 bases from V and 2 from J; bases not matched to a gene: 8. The germline V gene has CDR1 SQVTM and CDR2 ANQGSEA. There are 14 residues in the CDR3. CDR3 protein: CSVRKGQTNYGYTF. In DNA, the CDR3 is TGCAGCGTTCGGAAGGGACAGACAAACTATGGCTACACCTTC.

The rearrangement joins TRBV19 to TRBJ1-2; TRBD1 aligns across 7 bases. Germline CDR1 and CDR2: LNHDA and SQIVND (reference sequence). The ends lost 8 bases at V and 1 base at J; junction bases unmatched: 7. The length of the CDR3 is 14 residues. The DNA of the CDR3 is TGTGCCAGTGTAAAGGGGACAGATAACTATGGCTACACCTTC. It yields the protein CASVKGTDNYGYTF.

V usage is TRBV12-3 or TRBV12-4 and J usage is TRBJ2-1; D uncertain. V shed 2 bases and J shed 9 bases, with 5 bases lying between them. This CDR3 has 11 residues. The CDR3 is CASSLRIEQFF. In nucleotides, the CDR3 is TGTGCCAGCAGTTTAAGGATTGAGCAGTTCTTC.

The V gene is TRBV11-2, the J gene TRBJ1-1; the match to TRBD1 covers 9 bases. CDR1 and CDR2 (germline): SGHAT, FQNNGV. Trimming cost V 6 bases and J 0 bases; bases outside gene matches: 8. The CDR3 runs 16 residues. The CDR3 DNA sequence: TGTGCCAGCAGTACTACAGGGGGCCAATTGAACACTGAAGCTTTCTTT. It specifies CASSTTGGQLNTEAFF.

The chain employs TRBV30 and TRBJ2-3; unclear D gene. This CDR3 spans 14 amino acids. CDR1 GTSNPN and CDR2 SVGIG come from the germline V gene (reference sequence). Trimming took off 0 bases at V and 1 base at J, with 8 bases between the two ends. CDR3 DNA sequence: TGTGCCTGGAGTGTTGGGCAGGGCACAGATACGCAGTATTTT. Translation gives CAWSVGQGTDTQYF.

This clone occurred a few times. The chain has TRBV4-3 and TRBJ1-1, with D possibly matching TRBD1 (6 bases). V lost 0 bases, J lost 3 bases, and 11 bases lay in between. Germline values: CDR1 LGHNA, CDR2 YSLEER. This CDR3 has 15 amino acids. The CDR3, as DNA: TGCGCCAGCAGCCAAGAATTGCAGGGGCACACTGAAGCTTTCTTT. As protein: CASSQELQGHTEAFF.

The gene calls are TRBV23-1 and TRBJ1-1; D is undetermined. Being an ORF, TRBV23-1 has a function that is uncertain. V shed 3 bases and J shed 4 bases, with 3 bases lying between them. The CDR3 is 11 residues long. The CDR3 here is CASSQSTEAFF. DNA for the CDR3: TGCGCCAGCAGTCAGTCCACTGAAGCTTTCTTT.

The chain uses TRBV7-9 and TRBJ1-2; D is undetermined. The germline V gene has CDR1 SEHNR and CDR2 FQNEAQ (reference sequence). The CDR3 is made up of 15 amino acids. V was clipped by 1 base and J by 4 bases, with 13 bases between them. CDR3 amino acids: CASSLELAYLYGYTF. Written as DNA, the CDR3 is TGTGCCAGCAGCTTAGAATTAGCGTATCTCTATGGCTACACCTTC. The full variable domain, in which reference TRBV7-9 and TRBJ1-2 provide the parts outside the CDR3, is DTGVSQNPRHKITKRGQNVTFRCDPISEHNRLYWYRQTLGQGPEFLTYFQNEAQLEKSRLLSDRFSAERPKGSFSTLEIQRTEQGDSAMYLCASSLELAYLYGYTFGSGTRLTVV.

The V call is TRBV6-5, the J call TRBJ2-7, with D perhaps matching TRBD1 (5 bases). V shed 2 bases and J shed 5 bases, with 16 bases lying between them. Germline CDR1 MNHEY, CDR2 SVGAGI. The CDR3 runs to 15 residues. As DNA, the CDR3 is TGTGCCAGCAGTTACGTCAGGGCAGGGTTAAACGAGCAGTACTTC. Amino acids: CASSYVRAGLNEQYF.

The chain is built from TRBV4-1 and TRBJ1-5, with D maybe TRBD1 (5 bases). The CDR3 totals 15 residues. Germline V gene lookup returns CDR1 MGHRA and CDR2 YSYEKL. Deletions cut 1 base from V and 7 bases from J, with 14 bases between. The CDR3 is CASSQVAGIGQPQHF. CDR3 DNA: TGCGCCAGCAGCCAAGTGGCAGGGATCGGACAGCCCCAGCATTTT.

The rearrangement links TRBV27 to TRBJ1-1; D may be TRBD1 (5 bases). This CDR3 is 14 amino acids long. Deletions cut 3 bases from V and 1 base from J, with 9 bases between. Germline loops: CDR1 MNHEY, CDR2 SMNVEV (reference sequence). The CDR3 region has the DNA TGTGCCAGCAGTTTTGCACAGGCGAACACTGAAGCTTTCTTT. It yields the protein CASSFAQANTEAFF.

The chain joins TRBV6-5 to TRBJ1-1; D gene ambiguous. Germline lookup yields CDR1 MNHEY and CDR2 SVGAGI. This CDR3 region has 13 residues. V was shortened by 6 bases and J by 4 bases, with 12 bases between the two germline ends. This CDR3 reads CASSVRGVTEAFF. The CDR3 DNA reads as TGTGCCAGCAGCGTACGGGGTGTCACTGAAGCTTTCTTT.

This chain joins TRBV6-1 and TRBJ2-1; 9 nucleotides agree with TRBD2. With V trimmed by 3 bases and J by 4 bases, 7 bases remained unmatched. CDR1 MNHNS and CDR2 SASEGT come from the germline V gene. The CDR3 covers 16 residues. The CDR3 coding sequence is TGTGCCAGCAGTGACCCTCTAGCGGGAACGTACAATGAGCAGTTCTTC. Protein: CASSDPLAGTYNEQFF.